Listed below are T cell receptor beta chains from one sample, sequenced in a study of blood T cell repertoires in COVID-19. Sequencing was performed with immunoSEQ multiplex PCR; in TCRdb, only in-frame clones are kept and a portion is missing. This sample carries about 300,000 clones, 85% of them seen once, and the ten largest clones take under 2%. Input material: PBMCs or T cells enriched from blood (not recorded which). All receptors come from a woman aged 25 to 39 who had been exposed to COVID-19. Both conserved end residues are part of each CDR3. D genes are given only for firm matches. For some rows the clone size is stated as once, few or many, or as a class when expanded; others skip it.

-	TRBJ2-7	-	TRBV5-6	CASSFGTQTYEQYF	TGTGCCAGCAGCTTCGGGACACAAACCTACGAGCAGTACTTC
TRBD2	TRBJ2-7	-	TRBV4-3	CASSQGAYSGGTTYEQYF	TGCGCCAGCAGCCAAGGAGCGTATAGCGGGGGGACAACCTACGAGCAGTACTTC
-	TRBJ1-2	-	TRBV25-1	CASSWRQTYGYTF	TGTGCCAGCAGTTGGAGACAGACCTATGGCTACACCTTC
-	TRBJ1-5	-	TRBV11-2	CASSSTTLVKRNQPQHF	TGTGCCAGCAGCTCCACGACACTGGTCAAGCGCAATCAGCCCCAGCATTTT
TRBD1	TRBJ1-3	-	TRBV5-4	CASSLGVTGAGNTIYF	TGTGCCAGCAGCTTGGGGGTAACAGGGGCTGGAAACACCATATATTTT
TRBD2	TRBJ2-1	-	TRBV7-8	CASSLKASGVGEQFF	TGTGCCAGCAGCTTAAAGGCTAGCGGGGTTGGTGAGCAGTTCTTC
-	TRBJ1-5	few	TRBV2	CASSEGGIGLQHF	TGTGCCAGCAGTGAAGGCGGGATTGGCCTCCAGCATTTT
-	TRBJ2-2	once	TRBV3-1/TRBV3-2	CASSQGSTGELFF	TGTGCCAGCAGCCAAGGGAGCACCGGGGAGCTGTTTTTT
TRBD1	TRBJ1-5	-	TRBV6-5	CASSPLGGGNQPQHF	TGTGCCAGCAGCCCACTAGGGGGCGGGAATCAGCCCCAGCATTTT
-	TRBJ2-1	-	TRBV6-4	CASSPNALSSYNEQFF	TGTGCCAGCAGTCCTAACGCATTGAGCTCCTACAATGAGCAGTTCTTC
TRBD1	TRBJ1-2	-	TRBV2	CASSQRTGLNYGYTF	TGTGCCAGCAGCCAGCGGACAGGGCTTAACTATGGCTACACCTTC
TRBD1	TRBJ1-4	-	TRBV30	CAWSQGFTEKLFF	TGTGCCTGGTCACAGGGGTTCACTGAAAAACTGTTTTTT
-	TRBJ2-1	-	TRBV29-1	CSVKGGRTVSYNEQFF	TGCAGCGTGAAGGGAGGGAGGACAGTCTCCTACAATGAGCAGTTCTTC
TRBD1	TRBJ1-6	few	TRBV3-1/TRBV3-2	CASSRGTGMNSPLHF	TGTGCCAGCAGCCGGGGGACAGGGATGAATTCACCCCTCCACTTT
-	TRBJ2-2	-	TRBV2	CASSDRPGITGELFF	TGTGCCAGCAGTGATCGCCCGGGGATTACCGGGGAGCTGTTTTTT
-	TRBJ2-7	-	TRBV7-9	CASSQDMGVRPYEQYF	TGTGCCAGCAGCCAAGATATGGGAGTCAGGCCCTACGAGCAGTACTTC
TRBD1	TRBJ2-5	-	TRBV24-1	CATSDPYRGPQETQYF	TGTGCCACCAGTGATCCATACAGGGGCCCCCAAGAGACCCAGTACTTC
TRBD1	TRBJ2-3	-	TRBV9	CASSVGGQGADTQYF	TGTGCCAGCAGCGTAGGTGGACAGGGGGCAGATACGCAGTATTTT
-	TRBJ2-1	-	TRBV19	CASNWQAGDEQFF	TGTGCCAGTAACTGGCAGGCCGGCGATGAGCAGTTCTTC
TRBD1	TRBJ1-3	-	TRBV7-9	CASSLRQGSGNTIYF	TGTGCCAGCAGCTTGCGACAGGGCTCTGGAAACACCATATATTTT
TRBD1	TRBJ1-2	-	TRBV5-5	CASSKQGATGYTF	TGTGCCAGCAGCAAACAGGGGGCTACTGGCTACACCTTC
TRBD1	TRBJ2-5	-	TRBV28	CASSRTGVKETQYF	TGTGCCAGCAGTAGGACAGGGGTCAAAGAGACCCAGTACTTC
-	TRBJ2-3	-	TRBV27	CASSWGEHTDTQYF	TGTGCCAGCAGTTGGGGGGAGCACACAGATACGCAGTATTTT
TRBD2	TRBJ2-7	-	TRBV2	CASGVIAGDGEQYF	TGTGCCAGCGGGGTAATAGCGGGGGATGGGGAGCAGTACTTC
-	TRBJ2-3	-	TRBV19	CASSDRGEGADTQYF	TGTGCCAGTAGTGACCGGGGAGAGGGTGCAGATACGCAGTATTTT
-	TRBJ1-3	-	TRBV7-9	CASSADSSGNTIYF	TGTGCCAGCAGCGCGGACAGCTCTGGAAACACCATATATTTT
TRBD2	TRBJ2-7	-	TRBV27	CASSLAGAYEQYF	TGTGCCAGCAGTCTAGCGGGGGCCTACGAGCAGTACTTC
-	TRBJ1-2	-	TRBV30	CAWIAGPGNGYTF	TGTGCCTGGATTGCTGGCCCGGGGAATGGCTACACCTTC
TRBD2	TRBJ2-2	-	TRBV4-1	CASSLLAGGDTGELFF	TGCGCCAGCAGCCTACTAGCGGGGGGGGACACCGGGGAGCTGTTTTTT
-	TRBJ1-4	-	TRBV4-1	CASSNSGRGSNEKLFF	TGCGCCAGCTCAAATTCCGGGAGGGGATCCAATGAAAAACTGTTTTTT
-	TRBJ1-5	-	TRBV9	CASSVSDNEQPQHF	TGTGCCAGCAGCGTGTCTGACAATGAACAGCCCCAGCATTTT
TRBD1	TRBJ2-5	once	TRBV19	CASSLQGAGETQYF	TGTGCCAGTAGCCTTCAGGGGGCGGGGGAGACCCAGTACTTC
-	TRBJ1-6	-	TRBV7-2	CASSLQGLSNNSPLHF	TGTGCCAGCAGCTTACAGGGGCTAAGTAACAATTCACCCCTCCACTTT
TRBD2	TRBJ2-7	once	TRBV9	CASSVGAGSRYEQYF	TGTGCCAGCAGCGTAGGAGCGGGATCTAGGTACGAGCAGTACTTC
-	TRBJ2-5	-	TRBV28	CASASERLGGETQYF	TGTGCCAGCGCCTCAGAGAGGCTGGGGGGAGAGACCCAGTACTTC
-	TRBJ1-5	-	TRBV12-3/TRBV12-4	CASSLLLEQPQHF	TGTGCCAGCAGTCTCCTGTTAGAGCAGCCCCAGCATTTT
-	TRBJ1-2	few	TRBV29-1	CSVDPGNYGYTF	TGCAGCGTTGATCCGGGGAACTATGGCTACACCTTC
-	TRBJ2-3	-	TRBV30	CAWSESLGTDTQYF	TGTGCCTGGAGTGAATCCCTCGGCACAGATACGCAGTATTTT
TRBD2	TRBJ2-7	-	TRBV5-1	CASSSEPGAGGSYEQYF	TGCGCCAGCAGCTCCGAGCCGGGAGCGGGAGGTTCCTACGAGCAGTACTTC
-	TRBJ2-5	-	TRBV9	CASSAGQSHTLQETQYF	TGTGCCAGCAGCGCCGGACAGAGCCATACTTTACAAGAGACCCAGTACTTC
-	TRBJ2-1	-	TRBV5-4	CASSGGGLSHNEQFF	TGTGCCAGCAGCGGGGGAGGATTAAGTCACAATGAGCAGTTCTTC
TRBD1	TRBJ1-3	-	TRBV3-1/TRBV3-2	CASSQSSYRGGNTIYF	TGTGCCAGCAGCCAAAGTTCTTACAGGGGGGGAAACACCATATATTTT
TRBD2	TRBJ2-7	-	TRBV7-2	CASSLDGAGGPDEQYF	TGTGCCAGCAGCTTAGATGGAGCGGGGGGGCCCGACGAGCAGTACTTC
TRBD1	TRBJ1-4	-	TRBV4-3	CASSRGQNEKLFF	TGCGCCTCCAGTCGGGGACAGAATGAAAAACTGTTTTTT
-	TRBJ1-1	-	TRBV28	CASSSSGTDTEAFF	TGTGCCAGCAGTTCCAGCGGGACGGACACTGAAGCTTTCTTT
-	TRBJ2-5	-	TRBV28	CASSPLYRRETQYF	TGTGCCAGCAGTCCTCTCTACAGGCGAGAGACCCAGTACTTC
TRBD1	TRBJ1-1	once	TRBV24-1	CATSDSRGRGTEAFF	TGTGCCACCAGTGATTCGAGGGGGCGCGGGACTGAAGCTTTCTTT
TRBD1	TRBJ2-2	-	TRBV28	CASSPRDRGPDNTGELFF	TGTGCCAGCAGTCCCCGGGACAGGGGGCCGGACAACACCGGGGAGCTGTTTTTT
TRBD2	TRBJ2-1	-	TRBV11-3	CASSSTSGGSRSYNEQFF	TGTGCCAGCAGCTCGACTAGCGGGGGTTCTCGCTCCTACAATGAGCAGTTCTTC
TRBD1	TRBJ1-5	-	TRBV2	CASSDGQDNQPQHF	TGTGCCAGCAGTGACGGACAGGACAATCAGCCCCAGCATTTT
-	TRBJ2-4	-	TRBV9	CASSAPGGGGNFIQYF	TGTGCCAGCAGCGCGCCCGGAGGGGGGGGAAATTTCATTCAGTACTTC
TRBD1	TRBJ2-7	-	TRBV28	CASRKPGQGYEQYF	TGTGCCAGCAGGAAGCCGGGACAGGGTTACGAGCAGTACTTC
-	TRBJ1-1	-	TRBV12-3/TRBV12-4	CASRPTGNTEAFF	TGTGCCAGCAGACCGACAGGGAACACTGAAGCTTTCTTT
-	TRBJ1-2	-	TRBV5-1	CASSSSDGINYGYTF	TGCGCCAGCAGCTCCTCGGACGGGATTAACTATGGCTACACCTTC
-	TRBJ1-5	-	TRBV19	CASSIQRTAGNQPQHF	TGTGCCAGTAGTATACAGAGGACAGCGGGCAATCAGCCCCAGCATTTT
TRBD1	TRBJ2-7	-	TRBV3-1/TRBV3-2	CASSREGASSYEQYF	TGTGCCAGCAGCCGAGAGGGGGCCTCCTCCTACGAGCAGTACTTC
TRBD2	TRBJ2-1	-	TRBV18	CASSPPSSGNTYNEQFF	TGTGCCAGCTCACCACCGTCTAGCGGGAACACCTACAATGAGCAGTTCTTC
TRBD1	TRBJ2-7	-	TRBV28	CASSLADRGREQYF	TGTGCCAGCAGTTTAGCGGACAGGGGTCGCGAGCAGTACTTC
-	TRBJ2-1	-	TRBV10-2	CASSEKGLPGSSYNEQFF	TGCGCCAGCAGTGAGAAGGGGCTTCCGGGTAGCTCCTACAATGAGCAGTTCTTC